Listed below are T cell receptor beta chains from one sample, sequenced in a study of Tregs in tolerant kidney transplant recipients. Only in-frame clones appear in the TCRdb table, and some are missing; sequencing was by immunoSEQ multiplex PCR. The sample has 95,000 or so clones, more than 85% seen once. Sequencing was performed on CD4+ T cells from blood (PBMCs), taken 12 months after the transplant. The source is a human patient who received a combined kidney and bone marrow transplant. Some T cells may possibly be graft donor cells. The CDR3 runs from the conserved cysteine through the conserved F or W. D genes are given only for firm matches. Some rows have no size entry. The others give once, few or many, or a class for an expanded clone.

J	V	size	D	CDR3	DNA
TRBJ1-6	TRBV4-3	few	TRBD1	CASSLNDRDSPLHF	TGCGCCAGCAGCCTTAACGACAGGGACTCACCCCTCCACTTT
TRBJ2-1	TRBV18	-	TRBD2	CASSRTSGGAGTLNEQFF	TGTGCCAGCTCAAGGACTAGCGGGGGGGCGGGAACCCTCAATGAGCAGTTCTTC
TRBJ2-3	TRBV5-1	-	-	CASRSTGNTDTQYF	TGCGCCAGTCGGAGTACAGGGAACACAGATACGCAGTATTTT
TRBJ2-3	TRBV5-1	-	TRBD1	CASSQWTGRTDTQYF	TGCGCCAGCAGCCAATGGACAGGGCGCACAGATACGCAGTATTTT
TRBJ1-6	TRBV7-2	-	-	CASSQWTAPMPLHF	TGTGCCAGCAGTCAGTGGACAGCTCCTATGCCCCTCCACTTT
TRBJ2-7	TRBV12-1	-	-	CASSGTRDRGRRSYEQYF	TGTGCCAGCAGCGGGACTCGGGACAGGGGGCGGAGAAGTTACGAGCAGTACTTC
TRBJ1-6	TRBV18	-	TRBD1	CASSLSRDSTNSPLHF	TGTGCCAGCTCACTAAGCCGGGACAGCACTAATTCCCCCCTCCACTTT
TRBJ1-1	TRBV6-5	once	-	CASSIQGRAFF	TGTGCCAGCAGCATACAGGGTAGAGCTTTCTTT
TRBJ2-3	TRBV7-3	-	-	CASSPQGWNTQYF	TGTGCCAGCAGCCCGCAGGGGTGGAATACGCAGTATTTT
TRBJ2-2	TRBV2	-	-	CASSYLPTNTGELFF	TGTGCCAGCAGTTACCTCCCTACGAACACCGGGGAGCTGTTTTTT
TRBJ1-2	TRBV5-6	-	-	CASSPAVNYGYTF	TGTGCCAGCAGCCCAGCGGTTAACTATGGCTACACCTTC
TRBJ1-5	TRBV7-2	-	-	CASSSLGNAGGNQPQHF	TGTGCCAGCAGCTCCCTTGGTAATGCAGGGGGCAATCAGCCCCAGCATTTT
TRBJ1-1	TRBV19	-	TRBD1	CASSWDRQATEAFF	TGTGCCAGTAGTTGGGACAGGCAAGCCACTGAAGCTTTCTTT
TRBJ2-1	TRBV10-3	-	TRBD2	CAISEPQSGSSYNEQFF	TGTGCCATCAGTGAGCCCCAAAGCGGGAGTTCCTACAATGAGCAGTTCTTC
TRBJ2-1	TRBV7-2	-	TRBD2	CASSLARAGGPYNEQFF	TGTGCCAGCAGCTTAGCGAGGGCGGGGGGGCCCTACAATGAGCAGTTCTTC
TRBJ1-4	TRBV20-1	-	-	CSTRRGEKLFF	TGCAGTACCCGGAGGGGTGAAAAACTGTTTTTT
TRBJ1-2	TRBV4-1	-	TRBD1	CASSQDQLGDRYDHTF	TGCGCCAGCAGCCAAGATCAGCTTGGGGACAGATATGACCACACCTTC
TRBJ1-5	TRBV10-3	-	-	CATGRAQDQPQHF	TGTGCCACCGGGAGGGCTCAAGATCAGCCCCAGCATTTT
TRBJ2-7	TRBV15	-	-	CATSSLSGPYEQYF	TGTGCCACCAGCAGTCTAAGCGGCCCCTACGAGCAGTACTTC
TRBJ2-2	TRBV5-1	-	-	CASRREPGTGELFF	TGCGCCAGCAGAAGAGAGCCGGGCACCGGGGAGCTGTTTTTT
TRBJ2-1	TRBV19	-	TRBD1	CASKNRGRLYNEQFF	TGTGCCAGTAAAAACAGGGGGCGCTTGTACAATGAGCAGTTCTTC
TRBJ2-7	TRBV25-1	-	TRBD1	CASSPGNRGSYEQYF	TGTGCCAGCAGTCCTGGGAACAGGGGTAGCTACGAGCAGTACTTC
TRBJ1-1	TRBV30	-	-	CAWSFVAEAFF	TGTGCCTGGAGTTTTGTCGCTGAAGCTTTCTTT
TRBJ1-6	TRBV19	-	-	CASSLDQGPSPLHF	TGTGCCAGTAGTTTAGACCAGGGGCCTTCACCCCTCCACTTT
TRBJ2-2	TRBV19	-	TRBD2	CASQYAGGSTGELFF	TGTGCCAGTCAGTACGCCGGGGGGTCCACCGGGGAGCTGTTTTTT
TRBJ1-1	TRBV4-3	-	TRBD1	CASSRRQGSLLGGTEAFF	TGCGCCAGCAGTCGCCGACAGGGGAGCTTGTTAGGTGGCACTGAAGCTTTCTTT
TRBJ1-3	TRBV27	-	-	CASSTNRALRAGNTIYF	TGTGCCAGCAGTACAAACAGGGCCCTTCGCGCTGGAAACACCATATATTTT
TRBJ2-3	TRBV5-4	once	TRBD2	CASRGLVGTQYF	TGTGCCAGCAGGGGACTAGTCGGTACGCAGTATTTT
TRBJ2-7	TRBV6-4	-	-	CASSGHYEQYF	TGTGCCAGCAGTGGACACTACGAGCAGTACTTC
TRBJ2-3	TRBV29-1	-	TRBD2	CSVEGTSDSDTQYF	TGCAGCGTGGAAGGGACTAGCGACTCAGATACGCAGTATTTT
TRBJ2-7	TRBV19	-	-	CASGGTDAYEQYF	TGTGCCAGTGGAGGGACAGATGCCTACGAGCAGTACTTC
TRBJ1-5	TRBV10-3	-	-	CAISGTTGKYQPQHF	TGTGCCATCAGTGGGACCACAGGGAAATATCAGCCCCAGCATTTT
TRBJ2-1	TRBV9	once	TRBD2	CASSTGTSGFFSYNEQFF	TGTGCCAGCAGCACCGGGACTAGCGGGTTTTTCTCCTACAATGAGCAGTTCTTC
TRBJ2-7	TRBV7-3	-	-	CASSLSQGNEQYF	TGTGCCAGCAGCTTAAGTCAGGGGAACGAGCAGTACTTC
TRBJ2-5	TRBV14	few	TRBD1	CASSRGQGETQYF	TGTGCCAGCAGCCGAGGACAGGGAGAGACCCAGTACTTC
TRBJ2-3	TRBV10-3	-	TRBD2	CAISEWGTSGRSDTQYF	TGTGCCATCAGTGAGTGGGGGACTAGCGGGAGATCAGATACGCAGTATTTT
TRBJ2-5	TRBV7-6	once	TRBD1	CASSLPQGQETQYF	TGTGCCAGCAGCTTACCACAGGGGCAAGAGACCCAGTACTTC
TRBJ2-3	TRBV9	few	-	CASSDPGYTDTQYF	TGTGCCAGCAGCGACCCCGGGTACACAGATACGCAGTATTTT
TRBJ2-5	TRBV5-1	-	-	CASSLAGTFQETQYF	TGCGCCAGCAGCTTGGCTGGGACTTTTCAAGAGACCCAGTACTTC
TRBJ2-3	TRBV19	few	TRBD2	CASSFKREGPYRQYF	TGTGCCAGTAGTTTTAAGCGGGAGGGCCCGTACCGCCAGTATTTT
TRBJ2-7	TRBV7-2	-	-	CASSLGFEREQYF	TGTGCCAGCAGCTTAGGATTCGAGCGCGAGCAGTACTTC
TRBJ1-2	TRBV7-2	-	-	CASSSRGVHYGYTF	TGTGCCAGCAGCTCCCGGGGAGTTCACTATGGCTACACCTTC
TRBJ1-2	TRBV21-1	once	-	CASSKGMTGVAYGYTF	TGTGCCAGCAGCAAAGGAATGACAGGGGTCGCCTATGGCTACACCTTC
TRBJ2-5	TRBV5-1	-	-	CASSQLQETQYF	TGCGCCAGCAGCCAACTACAAGAGACCCAGTACTTC
TRBJ2-1	TRBV11-3	-	TRBD1	CASSYTGTGGYNEQFF	TGTGCCAGCAGCTATACCGGGACAGGGGGCTACAATGAGCAGTTCTTC
TRBJ2-7	TRBV6-5	once	-	CASSYRASVNEQYF	TGTGCCAGCAGTTACCGTGCCAGCGTAAACGAGCAGTACTTC
TRBJ2-2	TRBV6-6	-	-	CASISQGSNTGELFF	TGTGCCAGCATATCCCAGGGATCGAACACCGGGGAGCTGTTTTTT
TRBJ2-5	TRBV9	-	-	CASSLVGVGQETQYF	TGTGCCAGCAGCTTGGTGGGAGTGGGGCAAGAGACCCAGTACTTC
TRBJ1-5	TRBV10-3	-	TRBD1	CATGSGQGTNSNQPQHF	TGTGCCACCGGGTCGGGACAGGGGACAAATAGCAATCAGCCCCAGCATTTT
TRBJ1-1	TRBV30	-	TRBD1	CAWRGQGAYTEAFF	TGTGCCTGGAGAGGACAGGGGGCGTATACTGAAGCTTTCTTT
TRBJ2-7	TRBV5-1	-	TRBD2	CASSFPSGRVPYEQYF	TGCGCCAGCAGCTTCCCTAGCGGGAGGGTCCCCTACGAGCAGTACTTC
TRBJ2-7	TRBV15	-	TRBD2	CATSRDGTSGGAGEQYF	TGTGCCACCAGCAGAGACGGGACTAGCGGGGGGGCTGGCGAGCAGTACTTC